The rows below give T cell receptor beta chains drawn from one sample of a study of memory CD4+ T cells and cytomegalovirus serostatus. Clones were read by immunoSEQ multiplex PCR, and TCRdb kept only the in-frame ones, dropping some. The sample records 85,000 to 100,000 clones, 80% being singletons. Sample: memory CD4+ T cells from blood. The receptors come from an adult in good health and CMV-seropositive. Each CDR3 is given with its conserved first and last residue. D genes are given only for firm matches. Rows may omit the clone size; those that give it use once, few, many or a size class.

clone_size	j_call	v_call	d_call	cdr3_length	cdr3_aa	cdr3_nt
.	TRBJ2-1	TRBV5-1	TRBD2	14	CASSLTSEYNEQFF	TGCGCCAGCAGCTTAACTAGCGAATACAATGAGCAGTTCTTC
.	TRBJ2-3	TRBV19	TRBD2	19	CASSGASGRGTVATDTQYF	TGTGCCAGTAGTGGGGCTAGCGGGAGAGGGACGGTTGCGACAGATACGCAGTATTTT
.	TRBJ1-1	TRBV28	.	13	CASSLWINTEAFF	TGTGCCAGCAGTTTATGGATTAACACTGAAGCTTTCTTT
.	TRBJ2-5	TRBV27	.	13	CASSLMLAETQYF	TGTGCCAGCAGTTTAATGCTGGCAGAGACCCAGTACTTC
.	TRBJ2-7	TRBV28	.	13	CASSQAPVYEQYF	TGTGCCAGCAGTCAGGCACCAGTCTACGAGCAGTACTTC
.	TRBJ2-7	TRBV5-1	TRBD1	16	CASSLDPGQSSYEQYF	TGCGCCAGCAGCTTGGATCCGGGACAGAGCTCCTACGAGCAGTACTTC
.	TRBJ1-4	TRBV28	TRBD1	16	CASSFDPGQGNEKLFF	TGTGCCAGCAGTTTCGATCCGGGACAGGGTAATGAAAAACTGTTTTTT
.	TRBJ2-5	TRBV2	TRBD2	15	CASSWTSGGGETQYF	TGTGCCAGCAGTTGGACTAGCGGGGGAGGGGAGACCCAGTACTTC
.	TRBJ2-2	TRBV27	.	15	CASSLSSRVAGELFF	TGTGCCAGCAGTTTATCATCCAGAGTGGCCGGGGAGCTGTTTTTT
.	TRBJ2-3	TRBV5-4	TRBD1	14	CASSSETGEDTQYF	TGTGCCAGCAGCTCCGAGACAGGGGAAGATACGCAGTATTTT
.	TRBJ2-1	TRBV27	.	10	CARDYNEQFF	TGTGCCAGGGATTACAATGAGCAGTTCTTC
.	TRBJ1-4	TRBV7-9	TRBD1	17	CASSLGSSGQGNEKLFF	TGTGCCAGCAGCTTAGGATCCTCGGGACAGGGGAATGAAAAACTGTTTTTT
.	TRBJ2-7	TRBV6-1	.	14	CASSEGRISYEQYF	TGTGCCAGCAGTGAGGGACGGATCTCCTACGAGCAGTACTTC
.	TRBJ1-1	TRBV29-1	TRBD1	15	CSVGTGWGMNTEAFF	TGCAGCGTCGGGACAGGGTGGGGGATGAACACTGAAGCTTTCTTT
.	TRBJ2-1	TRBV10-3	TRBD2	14	CAISVLAGEGEQFF	TGTGCCATCAGTGTACTAGCGGGAGAGGGCGAGCAGTTCTTC
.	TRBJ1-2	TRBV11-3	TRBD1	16	CASSLAHRGNNYGYTF	TGTGCCAGCAGCTTAGCCCACAGGGGTAACAACTATGGCTACACCTTC
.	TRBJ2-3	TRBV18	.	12	CASSQGTDTQYF	TGTGCCAGCTCTCAAGGCACAGATACGCAGTATTTT
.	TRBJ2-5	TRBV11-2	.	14	CASSLQIRGETQYF	TGTGCCAGCAGCTTACAGATCCGCGGGGAGACCCAGTACTTC
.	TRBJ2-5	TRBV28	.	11	CASSSGETQYF	TGTGCCAGCAGTTCAGGGGAGACCCAGTACTTC
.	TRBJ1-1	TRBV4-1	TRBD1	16	CASSQDGVAQGAEAFF	TGCGCCAGCAGCCAAGACGGAGTTGCTCAGGGGGCTGAAGCTTTCTTT
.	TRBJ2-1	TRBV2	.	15	CASSEVGGTYNEQFF	TGTGCCAGCAGTGAGGTGGGAGGCACCTACAATGAGCAGTTCTTC
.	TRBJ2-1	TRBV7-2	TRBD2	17	CAVGASGSSALYNEQFF	TGTGCCGTTGGGGCTAGCGGGAGTAGCGCGCTCTACAATGAGCAGTTCTTC
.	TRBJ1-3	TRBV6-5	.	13	CATETATGNTIYF	TGTGCCACTGAAACAGCTACTGGAAACACCATATATTTT
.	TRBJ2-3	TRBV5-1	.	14	CASSLGHSTDTQYF	TGCGCCAGCAGCTTGGGCCATAGCACAGATACGCAGTATTTT
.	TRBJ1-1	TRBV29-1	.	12	CSSTRGVSEAFF	TGCAGCTCGACCCGAGGAGTCTCCGAAGCTTTCTTT
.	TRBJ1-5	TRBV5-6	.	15	CASSPGVSSNQPQHF	TGTGCCAGCAGCCCCGGGGTCTCCAGCAATCAGCCCCAGCATTTT
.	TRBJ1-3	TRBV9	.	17	CASSVRGTPYSGNTIYF	TGTGCCAGCAGCGTAAGGGGGACACCTTACTCTGGAAACACCATATATTTT
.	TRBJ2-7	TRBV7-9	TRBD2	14	CASSRAGLSYEQYF	TGTGCCAGCAGCCGGGCGGGACTATCCTACGAGCAGTACTTC
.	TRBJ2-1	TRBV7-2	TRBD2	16	CASTDKAGGGWNEQFF	TGTGCCAGCACCGACAAAGCGGGAGGGGGATGGAATGAGCAGTTCTTC
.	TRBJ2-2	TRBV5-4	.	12	CASSLSTGELFF	TGTGCCAGCAGTCTCTCCACCGGGGAGCTGTTTTTT
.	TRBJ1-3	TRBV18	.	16	CASSPADASSGNTIYF	TGTGCCAGCTCACCAGCGGACGCCAGCTCTGGAAACACCATATATTTT
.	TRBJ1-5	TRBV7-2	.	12	CASSWGGQPQHF	TGTGCCAGCAGCTGGGGGGGCCAGCCCCAGCATTTT
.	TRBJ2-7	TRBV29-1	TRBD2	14	CSVDLAGGGYEQYF	TGCAGCGTTGACCTAGCGGGAGGTGGGTACGAGCAGTACTTC
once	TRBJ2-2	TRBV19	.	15	CASSIALGNTGELFF	TGTGCCAGTAGTATAGCCCTAGGAAACACCGGGGAGCTGTTTTTT
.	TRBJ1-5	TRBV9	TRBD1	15	CASSATDRGSQPQHF	TGTGCCAGCAGCGCCACAGACAGGGGGAGTCAGCCCCAGCATTTT
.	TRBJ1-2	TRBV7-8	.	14	CASSLKDRYIGYTF	TGTGCCAGCAGCTTAAAGGACCGTTACATTGGCTACACCTTC
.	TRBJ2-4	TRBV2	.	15	CAVSQPKPTKNIQYF	TGTGCCGTATCTCAGCCAAAGCCTACCAAAAACATTCAGTACTTC
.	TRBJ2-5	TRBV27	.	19	CASSLRGPRSGWGQETQYF	TGTGCCAGCAGTTTAAGAGGCCCCCGAAGCGGGTGGGGGCAAGAGACCCAGTACTTC
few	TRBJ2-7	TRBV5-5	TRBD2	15	CASSLVGGSGIEQYF	TGTGCCAGCAGCTTGGTTGGGGGTAGCGGGATCGAGCAGTACTTC
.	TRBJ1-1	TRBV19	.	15	CASSHPLVLNTEAFF	TGTGCCAGTAGTCACCCTCTTGTGCTAAACACTGAAGCTTTCTTT
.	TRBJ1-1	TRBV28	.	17	CASSLVGMGEGSTEAFF	TGTGCCAGCAGTTTAGTGGGGATGGGGGAAGGGAGCACTGAAGCTTTCTTT
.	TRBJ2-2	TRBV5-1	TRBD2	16	CASSLVGTSGTGELFF	TGCGCCAGCAGCTTGGTTGGGACTAGCGGGACCGGGGAGCTGTTTTTT
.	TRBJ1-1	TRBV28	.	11	CASSPRPEAFF	TGTGCCAGCAGTCCTAGACCTGAAGCTTTCTTT
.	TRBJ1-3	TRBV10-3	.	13	CAISGRPGNTIYF	TGTGCCATCAGTGGTAGGCCTGGAAACACCATATATTTT
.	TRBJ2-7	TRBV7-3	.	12	CASSLPGYEQYF	TGTGCCAGCAGCCTCCCCGGGTACGAGCAGTACTTC
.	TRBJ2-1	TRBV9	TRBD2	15	CASSQSGGAPNEQFF	TGTGCCAGCAGCCAGAGCGGGGGGGCCCCCAATGAGCAGTTCTTC
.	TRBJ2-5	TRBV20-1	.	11	CSAWVGETQYF	TGCAGTGCTTGGGTCGGAGAGACCCAGTACTTC
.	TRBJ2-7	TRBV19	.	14	CASSNNSEFYEQYF	TGTGCCAGTAGTAACAACTCCGAATTCTACGAGCAGTACTTC
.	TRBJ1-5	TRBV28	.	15	CASSLIGGYNQPQHF	TGTGCCAGCAGTTTAATAGGGGGGTACAATCAGCCCCAGCATTTT
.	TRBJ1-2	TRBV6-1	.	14	CASSLQGEETGYTF	TGTGCCAGCAGCCTACAGGGTGAAGAAACTGGCTACACCTTC
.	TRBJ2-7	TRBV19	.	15	CASNGWVRGSYEQYF	TGTGCCAGTAATGGTTGGGTGAGGGGCTCCTACGAGCAGTACTTC